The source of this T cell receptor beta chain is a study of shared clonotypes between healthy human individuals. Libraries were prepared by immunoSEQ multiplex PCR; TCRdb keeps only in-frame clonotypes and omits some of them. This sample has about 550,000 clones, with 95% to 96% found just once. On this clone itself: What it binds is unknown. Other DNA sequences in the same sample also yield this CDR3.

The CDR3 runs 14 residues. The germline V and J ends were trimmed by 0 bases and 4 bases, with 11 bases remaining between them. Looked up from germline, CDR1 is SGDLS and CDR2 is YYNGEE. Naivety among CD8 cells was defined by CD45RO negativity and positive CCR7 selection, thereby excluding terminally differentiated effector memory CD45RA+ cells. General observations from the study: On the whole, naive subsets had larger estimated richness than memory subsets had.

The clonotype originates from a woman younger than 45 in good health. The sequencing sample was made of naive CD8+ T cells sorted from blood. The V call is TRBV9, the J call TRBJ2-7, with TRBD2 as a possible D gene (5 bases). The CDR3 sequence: CASSVAGSGYEQYF. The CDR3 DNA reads TGTGCCAGCAGCGTAGCGGGATCGGGGTACGAGCAGTACTTC. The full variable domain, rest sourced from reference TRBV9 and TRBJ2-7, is DSGVTQTPKHLITATGQRVTLRCSPRSGDLSVYWYQQSLDQGLQFLIQYYNGEERAKGNILERFSAQQFPDLHSELNLSSLELGDSALYFCASSVAGSGYEQYFGPGTRLTVT.